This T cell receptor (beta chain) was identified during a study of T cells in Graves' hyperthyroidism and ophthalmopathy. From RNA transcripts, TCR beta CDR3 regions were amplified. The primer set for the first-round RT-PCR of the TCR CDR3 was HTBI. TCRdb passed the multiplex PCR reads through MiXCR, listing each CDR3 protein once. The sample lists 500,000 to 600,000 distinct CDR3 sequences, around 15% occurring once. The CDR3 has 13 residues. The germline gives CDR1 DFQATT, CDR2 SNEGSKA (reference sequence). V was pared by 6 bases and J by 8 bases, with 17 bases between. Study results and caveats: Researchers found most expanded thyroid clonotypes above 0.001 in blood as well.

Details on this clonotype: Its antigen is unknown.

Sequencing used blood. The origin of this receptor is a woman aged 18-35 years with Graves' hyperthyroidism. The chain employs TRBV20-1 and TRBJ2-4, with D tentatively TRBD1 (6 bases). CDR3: CSASGHRPHIQYF. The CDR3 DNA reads TGCAGTGCCTCGGGACACCGGCCGCACATTCAGTACTTC.